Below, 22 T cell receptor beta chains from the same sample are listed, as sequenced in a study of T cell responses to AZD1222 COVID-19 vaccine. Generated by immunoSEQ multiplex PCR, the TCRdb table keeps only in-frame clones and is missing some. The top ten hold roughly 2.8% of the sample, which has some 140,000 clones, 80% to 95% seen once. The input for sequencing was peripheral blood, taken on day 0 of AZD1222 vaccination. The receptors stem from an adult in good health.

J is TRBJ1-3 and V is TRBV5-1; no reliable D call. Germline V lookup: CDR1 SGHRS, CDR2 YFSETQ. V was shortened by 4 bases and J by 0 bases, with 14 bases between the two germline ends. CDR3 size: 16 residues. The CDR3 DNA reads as TGCGCCAGCAGCCCCATTCCTCGGGGCTCTGGAAACACCATATATTTT. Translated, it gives CASSPIPRGSGNTIYF.

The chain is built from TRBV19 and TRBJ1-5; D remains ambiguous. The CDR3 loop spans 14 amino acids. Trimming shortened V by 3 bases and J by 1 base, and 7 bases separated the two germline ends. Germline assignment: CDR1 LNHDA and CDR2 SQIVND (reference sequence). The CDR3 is CASSIMRSNQPQHF. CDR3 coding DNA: TGTGCCAGTAGTATCATGAGGAGCAATCAGCCCCAGCATTTT.

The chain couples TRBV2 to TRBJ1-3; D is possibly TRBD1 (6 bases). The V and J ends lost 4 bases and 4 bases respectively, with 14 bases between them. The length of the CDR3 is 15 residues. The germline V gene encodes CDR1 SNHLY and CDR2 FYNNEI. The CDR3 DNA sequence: TGTGCCAGCAGTGGATCCCAGGGGTGGGGAAACACCATATATTTT. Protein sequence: CASSGSQGWGNTIYF.

CDR3 amino acids: CANAHSGEAFF. The CDR3 DNA reads TGTGCCAACGCGCATAGTGGTGAAGCTTTCTTT. The chain has TRBV11-3 and TRBJ1-1; D is unclear. V dropped 10 bases and J dropped 7 bases, with 13 bases sitting between them. The CDR3 runs 11 residues. CDR1 and CDR2 from the germline V gene are SGHNT and YENEEA.

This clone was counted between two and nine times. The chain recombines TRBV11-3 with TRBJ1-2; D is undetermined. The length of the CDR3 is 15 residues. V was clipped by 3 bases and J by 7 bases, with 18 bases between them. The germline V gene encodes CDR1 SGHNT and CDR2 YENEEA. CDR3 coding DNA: TGTGCCAGCAGCTTGGGTCCGGCCCAATCGGCTGGCTACACCTTC. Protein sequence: CASSLGPAQSAGYTF. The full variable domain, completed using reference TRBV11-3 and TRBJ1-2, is EAGVVQSPRYKIIEKKQPVAFWCNPISGHNTLYWYLQNLGQGPELLIRYENEEAVDDSQLPKDRFSAERLKGVDSTLKIQPAELGDSAVYLCASSLGPAQSAGYTFGSGTRLTVV.

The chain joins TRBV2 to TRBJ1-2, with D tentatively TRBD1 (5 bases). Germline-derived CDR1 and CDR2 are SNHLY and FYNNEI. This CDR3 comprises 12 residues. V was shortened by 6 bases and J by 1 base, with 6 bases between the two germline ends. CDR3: CASSQGNYGYTF. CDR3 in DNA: TGTGCCAGCAGCCAGGGTAACTATGGCTACACCTTC.

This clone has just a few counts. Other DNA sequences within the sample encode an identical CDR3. CDR3 in amino acids: CASGPISNTEAFF. CDR3 in DNA: TGTGCTAGTGGTCCCATATCGAACACTGAAGCTTTCTTT. J is TRBJ1-1 and V is TRBV12-5; D gene unclear. CDR3 length: 13 residues. V lost 5 bases and J 1 base, leaving 8 bases between the germline ends. From germline, CDR1 is LGHNT and CDR2 FRNRAP.

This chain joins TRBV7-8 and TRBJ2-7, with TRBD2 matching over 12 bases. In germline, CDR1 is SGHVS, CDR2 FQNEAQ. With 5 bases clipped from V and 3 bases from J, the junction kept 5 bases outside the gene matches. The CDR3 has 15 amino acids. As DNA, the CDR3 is TGTGCCAGCAGCATGGGACTAGCGGGCTTCTACGAGCAGTACTTC. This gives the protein CASSMGLAGFYEQYF.

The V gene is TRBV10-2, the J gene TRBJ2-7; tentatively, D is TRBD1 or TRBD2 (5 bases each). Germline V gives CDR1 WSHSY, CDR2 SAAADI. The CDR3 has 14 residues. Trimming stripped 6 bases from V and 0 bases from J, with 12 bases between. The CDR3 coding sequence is TGCGCCAGCAGCGTAGGGACGGCCTCCTACGAGCAGTACTTC. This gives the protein CASSVGTASYEQYF.

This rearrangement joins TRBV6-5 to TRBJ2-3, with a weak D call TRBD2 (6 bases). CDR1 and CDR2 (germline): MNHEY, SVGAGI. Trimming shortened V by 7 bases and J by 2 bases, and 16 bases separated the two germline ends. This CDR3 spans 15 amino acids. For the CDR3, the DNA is TGTGCCAGCACCCAGGGTGGCGGGATCACAGATACGCAGTATTTT. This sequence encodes CASTQGGGITDTQYF.

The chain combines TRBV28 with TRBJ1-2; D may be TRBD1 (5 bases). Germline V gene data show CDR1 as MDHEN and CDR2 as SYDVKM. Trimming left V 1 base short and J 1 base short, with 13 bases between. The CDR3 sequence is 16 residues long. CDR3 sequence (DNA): TGTGCCAGCAGTTTATTGGGGGTCTCGGGTAACTATGGCTACACCTTC. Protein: CASSLLGVSGNYGYTF.

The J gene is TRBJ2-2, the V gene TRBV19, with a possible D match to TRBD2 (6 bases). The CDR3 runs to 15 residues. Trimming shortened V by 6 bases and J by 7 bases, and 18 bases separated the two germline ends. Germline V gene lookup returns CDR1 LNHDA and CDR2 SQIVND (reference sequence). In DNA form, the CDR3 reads TGTGCCAGTAGACGACTAGTAGGATTCGTCGGGGAGCTGTTTTTT. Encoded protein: CASRRLVGFVGELFF.

The CDR3 coding sequence is TGTGCCAGCAGCGTTACTAGCCTCCCCCGGGGGGAGACCCAGTACTTC. Translation gives CASSVTSLPRGETQYF. The chain combines TRBV7-8 with TRBJ2-5; a possible D gene is TRBD2 (6 bases). Trimming pared 5 bases from V and 5 bases from J, leaving 21 bases between. This CDR3 comprises 16 residues. Germline V gene sequence: CDR1 SGHVS, CDR2 FQNEAQ. The entire variable domain, with the rest obtained from reference TRBV7-8 and TRBJ2-5, is as follows: GAGVSQSPRYKVAKRGQDVALRCDPISGHVSLFWYQQALGQGPEFLTYFQNEAQLDKSGLPSDRFFAERPEGSVSTLKIQRTQQEDSAVYLCASSVTSLPRGETQYFGPGTRLLVL.

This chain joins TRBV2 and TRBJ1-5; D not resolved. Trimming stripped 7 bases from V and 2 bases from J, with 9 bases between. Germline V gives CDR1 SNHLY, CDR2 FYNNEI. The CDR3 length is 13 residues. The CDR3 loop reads CASTNSGNQPQHF. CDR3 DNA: TGTGCCAGCACCAACTCCGGCAATCAGCCCCAGCATTTT.

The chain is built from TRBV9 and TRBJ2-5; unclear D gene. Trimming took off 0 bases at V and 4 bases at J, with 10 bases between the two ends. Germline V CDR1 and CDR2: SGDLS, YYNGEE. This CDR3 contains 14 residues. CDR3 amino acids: CASSVDGIGETQYF. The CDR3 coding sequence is TGTGCCAGCAGCGTAGATGGGATCGGAGAGACCCAGTACTTC. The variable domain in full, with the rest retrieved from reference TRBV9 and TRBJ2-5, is DSGVTQTPKHLITATGQRVTLRCSPRSGDLSVYWYQQSLDQGLQFLIQYYNGEERAKGNILERFSAQQFPDLHSELNLSSLELGDSALYFCASSVDGIGETQYFGPGTRLLVL.

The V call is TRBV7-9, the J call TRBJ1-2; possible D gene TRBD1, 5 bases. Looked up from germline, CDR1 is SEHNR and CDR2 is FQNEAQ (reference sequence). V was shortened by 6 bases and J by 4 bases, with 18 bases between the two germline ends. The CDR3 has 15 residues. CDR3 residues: CASSPGWGGAYGYTF. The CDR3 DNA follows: TGTGCCAGCAGTCCTGGTTGGGGAGGGGCCTATGGCTACACCTTC.

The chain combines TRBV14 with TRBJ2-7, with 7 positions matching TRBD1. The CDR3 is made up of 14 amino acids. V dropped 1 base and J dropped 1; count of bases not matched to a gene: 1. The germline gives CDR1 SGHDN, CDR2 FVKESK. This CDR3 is CASSQGQGSYEQYF. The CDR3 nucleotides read TGTGCCAGCAGCCAAGGACAGGGATCCTACGAGCAGTACTTC.

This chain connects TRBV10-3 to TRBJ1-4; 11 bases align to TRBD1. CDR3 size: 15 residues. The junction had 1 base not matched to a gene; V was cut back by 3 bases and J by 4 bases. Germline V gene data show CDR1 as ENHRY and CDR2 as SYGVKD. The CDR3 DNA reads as TGTGCCATCAGTGACGGGACAGGGGGTAATGAAAAACTGTTTTTT. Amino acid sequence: CAISDGTGGNEKLFF.

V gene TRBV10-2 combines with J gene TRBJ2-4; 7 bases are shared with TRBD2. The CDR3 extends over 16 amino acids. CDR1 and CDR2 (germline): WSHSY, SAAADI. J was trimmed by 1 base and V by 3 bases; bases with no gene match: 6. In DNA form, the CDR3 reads TGCGCCAGCAGTGACCCCTTGGGGGGGGCCAAAAACATTCAGTACTTC. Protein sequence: CASSDPLGGAKNIQYF.

In nucleotides, the CDR3 is TGTGCCAGCAGCCCCGGGCCGGCGAACAATGAGCAGTTCTTC. It encodes CASSPGPANNEQFF. This rearrangement joins TRBV7-6 to TRBJ2-1; D gene uncertain. The length of the CDR3 is 14 residues. V was shortened by 5 bases and J by 5 bases, with 13 bases between the two germline ends. The germline V gene encodes CDR1 SGHVS and CDR2 FNYEAQ. The complete variable domain, with remaining parts taken from reference TRBV7-6 and TRBJ2-1, reads GAGVSQSPRYKVTKRGQDVALRCDPISGHVSLYWYRQALGQGPEFLTYFNYEAQQDKSGLPNDRFSAERPEGSISTLTIQRTEQRDSAMYRCASSPGPANNEQFFGPGTRLTVL.

The CDR3 nucleotides are TGTGCCAGCGGAGATACTGAAGCTTTCTTT. This translates into CASGDTEAFF. J is TRBJ1-1 and V is TRBV28; no definite D call. The CDR3 runs 10 residues. V dropped 8 bases and J dropped 5 bases, with 6 bases sitting between them. Germline CDR1 and CDR2: MDHEN and SYDVKM. The variable domain in full, completed from reference TRBV28 and TRBJ1-1, reads DVKVTQSSRYLVKRTGEKVFLECVQDMDHENMFWYRQDPGLGLRLIYFSYDVKMKEKGDIPEGYSVSREKKERFSLILESASTNQTSMYLCASGDTEAFFGQGTRLTVV.

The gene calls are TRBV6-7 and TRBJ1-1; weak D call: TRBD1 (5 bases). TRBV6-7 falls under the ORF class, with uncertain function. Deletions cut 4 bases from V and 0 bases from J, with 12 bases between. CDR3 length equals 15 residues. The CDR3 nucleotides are TGTGCCAGCAGTTCCTCTGGGGGGTTGAACACTGAAGCTTTCTTT. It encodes CASSSSGGLNTEAFF.